A single sample is the source of the 19 T cell receptor beta chains below, sequenced in a study of vaccination and CD4 T cells after COVID-19. From the PCR reads, TCRdb called clonotypes with MiXCR, one entry per CDR3 protein. The data show just over 35,000 distinct CDR3 sequences, approximately 40% seen once. This sample's time point: late sampling 161 to 241 days after vaccination in a few convalescent patients. Sequences were derived from CD4+ T cells from blood, sampled about 7 months after SARS-CoV-2 vaccination. The source is a human donor who had recovered from COVID-19.

The chain has TRBV20-1 and TRBJ2-1, with 8 bases fitting TRBD2. CDR1 and CDR2 (germline): DFQATT, SNEGSKA (reference sequence). Unmatched junction bases numbered 5, after V lost 6 bases and J lost 4 bases. This CDR3 spans 13 amino acids. The CDR3 reads CSAMTSVYNEQFF. DNA of the CDR3: TGCAGTGCCATGACTAGCGTGTACAATGAGCAGTTCTTC.

Only a few counts were recorded for this clonotype. This chain connects TRBV4-1 to TRBJ1-6; D unclear. Germline CDR1 and CDR2: MGHRA and YSYEKL. V gave up 1 base and J gave up 7 bases, with 2 bases separating them. The CDR3 contains 12 residues. The chain's CDR3 is CASSQVNSPLHF. The CDR3 DNA reads TGCGCCAGCAGCCAAGTAAATTCACCCCTCCACTTT.

The chain combines TRBV27 with TRBJ2-5; D is unclear. The germline CDR1 and CDR2 sequences are MNHEY and SMNVEV (reference sequence). The CDR3 runs 13 residues. V was pared by 3 bases and J by 2 bases, with 7 bases between. The chain's CDR3 is CASSFVGQETQYF. CDR3 bases: TGTGCCAGCAGTTTTGTAGGGCAAGAGACCCAGTACTTC.

This clonotype was seen only a few times. The V and J genes are TRBV20-1 and TRBJ2-7; D unclear. V was trimmed by 3 bases and J by 3 bases, leaving 15 bases between them. CDR1 DFQATT and CDR2 SNEGSKA come from the germline V gene (reference sequence). The CDR3 length is 14 residues. CDR3 in DNA: TGCAGTGCTAGTTCAGGTCTATCCCACTACGAGCAGTACTTC. This translates into CSASSGLSHYEQYF.

The chain recombines TRBV7-8 with TRBJ2-7; 9 bases agree with TRBD2. V lost 3 bases and J lost 2; bases outside the gene matches: 11. Germline V gene data show CDR1 as SGHVS and CDR2 as FQNEAQ. CDR3 length: 17 amino acids. This chain's CDR3 is CASSFEVAGVRAYEQYF. The CDR3 region has the DNA TGTGCCAGCAGCTTTGAGGTAGCGGGAGTACGGGCCTACGAGCAGTACTTC.

This sequence joins TRBV7-6 and TRBJ2-7; D not resolved. This CDR3 has 13 amino acids. V gave up 2 bases and J gave up 6 bases, with 11 bases separating them. The V gene's germline CDR1 is SGHVS and CDR2 FNYEAQ. CDR3: CASSLRVSGEQYF. In DNA form, the CDR3 reads TGTGCCAGCAGCTTAAGGGTCTCCGGCGAGCAGTACTTC.

The chain has TRBV12-3 or TRBV12-4 and TRBJ2-5, with 11 nucleotides matching TRBD2. The CDR3 has 16 residues. Germline trimming cut 1 base from V and 5 bases from J; bases unmatched to any gene: 6. The CDR3 loop is CASSLGSGRAGETQYF. The CDR3 DNA follows: TGTGCCAGCAGTTTAGGTAGCGGGAGGGCCGGTGAGACCCAGTACTTC.

The table lists this clonotype with a count of one. The chain has TRBV7-7 and TRBJ1-1; D not certain. CDR3 length: 17 residues. Germline CDR1 reads SSHAT; CDR2 reads FNYEAQ (reference sequence). Trimming left V 3 bases short and J 4 bases short, with 21 bases between. The CDR3 spells CASSFSFIGRRATEAFF. In DNA, the CDR3 is TGTGCCAGCAGCTTTTCTTTTATTGGACGAAGGGCCACTGAAGCTTTCTTT.

This clonotype was seen more than once but under ten times. The chain couples TRBV20-1 to TRBJ2-1; 8 nucleotides align to TRBD2. CDR1 is DFQATT and CDR2 is SNEGSKA in the germline V gene (reference sequence). The junction had 19 bases not matched to a gene; V was cut back by 3 bases and J by 0 bases. CDR3 length: 20 amino acids. The DNA of the CDR3 is TGCAGTGCTAGGGATAGCATTGGGCTAGCGGGCCACAGCTCCTACAATGAGCAGTTCTTC. This codes for CSARDSIGLAGHSSYNEQFF.

The sample holds a few counts of this clonotype. CDR3 protein: CASSDWTSGRGNTQYF. CDR3 DNA: TGTGCCAGCAGTGACTGGACTAGCGGGAGGGGCAATACGCAGTATTTT. V and J are TRBV25-1 and TRBJ2-3, with 15 nucleotides matching TRBD2. This CDR3 has 16 residues. The germline V gene encodes CDR1 MGHDK and CDR2 SYGVNS. J was trimmed by 7 bases and V by 3 bases; bases with no gene match: 5.

This clonotype was recorded a few times. V usage is TRBV27 and J usage is TRBJ1-2, with TRBD1 as a possible D gene (5 bases). V lost 3 bases and J 2 bases, leaving 16 bases between the germline ends. Germline CDR1 MNHEY, CDR2 SMNVEV (reference sequence). CDR3 length: 16 amino acids. CDR3 nucleotides: TGTGCCAGCAGTTTCTTGGGCGGGGACCTCAACTATGGCTACACCTTC. This codes for CASSFLGGDLNYGYTF.

This clonotype was seen more than once but under ten times. The V call is TRBV7-2, the J call TRBJ2-7; D possibly corresponds to TRBD2 (6 bases). The V end lost 5 bases, the J end lost 6 bases, and 17 bases lay between the germline ends. The CDR3 contains 14 residues. Germline CDR1 reads SGHTA; CDR2 reads FQGNSA. DNA for the CDR3: TGTGCCAGCAGCCCGGGACTGAGGGACCGCGAGCAGTACTTC. Its translation: CASSPGLRDREQYF. Filled out from reference TRBV7-2 and TRBJ2-7, the complete variable domain reads GAGVSQSPSNKVTEKGKDVELRCDPISGHTALYWYRQSLGQGLEFLIYFQGNSAPDKSGLPSDRFSAERTGGSVSTLTIQRTQQEDSAVYLCASSPGLRDREQYFGPGTRLTVT.

The chain carries TRBV19 and TRBJ1-1, with 7 bases lining up with TRBD1. From germline, CDR1 is LNHDA and CDR2 SQIVND (reference sequence). The CDR3 totals 14 residues. Trimming at V came to 5 bases and at J to 4 bases, leaving 7 bases not matched to a gene. For the CDR3, the DNA is TGTGCCAGTAGTGCAAGACAGGGAAGCACTGAAGCTTTCTTT. It codes for CASSARQGSTEAFF.

This clonotype was seen a few times. The rearrangement uses TRBV6-1 and TRBJ2-7, with a tentative D call TRBD1 (5 bases). CDR3 length equals 14 residues. Trimming removed 8 bases at V and 4 bases at J, with 18 bases between. CDR1 MNHNS and CDR2 SASEGT come from the germline V gene. The CDR3 nucleotides read TGTGCCAGCTCTACAACCCTGCAGGGTTACGAGCAGTACTTC. It specifies CASSTTLQGYEQYF.

This clonotype has a handful of counts. The chain couples TRBV6-2 or TRBV6-3 to TRBJ2-1, with D possibly TRBD1 on 5 matching bases. CDR1 MNHEY and CDR2 SVGEGT come from the germline V gene. This CDR3 has 13 residues. Trimming cost V 5 bases and J 4 bases, with 9 bases left between them. CDR3 sequence reads: CASSSHRYNEQFF. DNA of the CDR3: TGTGCCAGCAGTAGCCACAGGTACAATGAGCAGTTCTTC.

This clonotype was seen a few times. The chain carries TRBV20-1 and TRBJ2-2; 9 bases are shared with TRBD2. Germline V gene data show CDR1 as DFQATT and CDR2 as SNEGSKA (reference sequence). Trimming removed 6 bases from V and 3 bases from J; junction bases left unmatched: 5. This CDR3 spans 14 amino acids. CDR3 DNA: TGCAGTGCCATAGCGGGAGCCGACACCGGGGAGCTGTTTTTT. Translation: CSAIAGADTGELFF.

This clonotype counts as large. V gene TRBV7-2 combines with J gene TRBJ2-3; D gene unclear. Germline assignment: CDR1 SGHTA and CDR2 FQGNSA. This CDR3 is 11 amino acids long. With 2 bases removed from V and 3 bases from J, the gap between germline ends came to 0 bases. CDR3 residues: CASSLTDTQYF. The CDR3 DNA is TGTGCCAGCAGCTTAACAGATACGCAGTATTTT.

This chain links TRBV28 with TRBJ2-3; tentative D call: TRBD2 (6 bases). V lost 3 bases, J lost 4 bases, and 14 bases lay in between. Germline CDR1 is MDHEN and CDR2 is SYDVKM. The CDR3 extends over 15 amino acids. CDR3 loop: CASSLSTGGADTQYF. The CDR3 DNA reads as TGTGCCAGCAGTTTGTCCACCGGGGGTGCAGATACGCAGTATTTT.

This chain joins TRBV5-4 and TRBJ1-1; 7 nucleotides line up with TRBD1. This CDR3 comprises 15 residues. Germline loops: CDR1 SGHNT, CDR2 YYREEE (reference sequence). V shed 5 bases, J shed 6 bases, and the junction held 13 bases outside the gene matches. The CDR3, as DNA: TGTGCCAGCAGTTTCCTACAGGGGTTGGATGCTGAAGCTTTCTTT. Amino acids: CASSFLQGLDAEAFF.